This TCR beta chain was obtained from a study of breast tumors, draining lymph nodes, adjacent tissues. Points from the study as a whole: The data were judged consistent with most tumor T cells coming from lymph node and expanding in tumor. The lymph node origin of tumor T cells was framed as consistent with a hypothesis, not demonstrated. Luminal-like breast cancer showed significantly higher tumor–nontumor repertoire similarity than basal-like. Compared with lymph nodes, tumors were less diverse; compared with nontumor tissue, more.

In TCRdb, the multiplex PCR reads were re-called with MiXCR into one record per CDR3 protein. The table shows about 180,000 distinct CDR3 sequences, with roughly a third occurring only once. Samples came from axillary lymph nodes draining the breast cancer. This clonotype was recorded at least ten times. Its antigen is as yet unknown. Specimen: axillary lymph node tissue. This receptor was obtained from a female donor with breast cancer. Some clones in this sample may be carry-over from other donors' samples.

CDR3 nucleotide sequence: TGTGCCAGCAGCCCGGGACTAGCGGGAGGAACCTACGAGCAGTACTTC. It yields the protein CASSPGLAGGTYEQYF. The chain combines TRBV14 with TRBJ2-7, with 15 bases identical to TRBD2. Germline V gene lookup returns CDR1 SGHDN and CDR2 FVKESK. This CDR3 contains 16 residues. V dropped 4 bases and J dropped 2; count of bases not matched to a gene: 3.